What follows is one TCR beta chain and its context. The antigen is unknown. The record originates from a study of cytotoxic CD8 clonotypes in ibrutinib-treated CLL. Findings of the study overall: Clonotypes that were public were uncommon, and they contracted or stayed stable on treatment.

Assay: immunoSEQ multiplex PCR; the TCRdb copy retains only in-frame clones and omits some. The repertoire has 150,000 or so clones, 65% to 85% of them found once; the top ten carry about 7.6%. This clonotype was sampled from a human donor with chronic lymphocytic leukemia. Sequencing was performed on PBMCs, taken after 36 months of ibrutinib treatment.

The CDR3 coding sequence is TGCAGCGTTGGGACAGGCTACGAGCAGTACTTC. It is translated as CSVGTGYEQYF. This chain connects TRBV29-1 to TRBJ2-7, with TRBD1 matching over 7 bases. The CDR3 is 11 residues long. V lost 4 bases and J lost 3; bases outside the gene matches: 0. The germline gives CDR1 SQVTM, CDR2 ANQGSEA.